The next 29 T cell receptor beta chains were all read from a single sample in a study of T cell responses to AZD1222 COVID-19 vaccine. The table came from immunoSEQ multiplex PCR; TCRdb's copy has only in-frame clones and leaves some out. The sample shows about 47,000 clones, around 80% of them seen only once. The input for sequencing was peripheral blood, taken on day 0 of MenACWY control vaccination. These receptors were collected from an adult in good health.

This chain joins TRBV14 and TRBJ1-4, with TRBD1 matching over 10 bases. Trimming took 3 bases from V and 5 from J; bases not matched to a gene: 6. The germline V gene encodes CDR1 SGHDN and CDR2 FVKESK. CDR3 length: 16 amino acids. CDR3 protein: CASSQWGTGENEKLFF. The CDR3 nucleotides are TGTGCCAGCAGCCAGTGGGGGACAGGGGAAAATGAAAAACTGTTTTTT.

The chain is built from TRBV12-5 and TRBJ2-1; a possible D gene is TRBD2 (5 bases). CDR1 and CDR2 (germline): LGHNT, FRNRAP. The V gene lost 3 bases and the J gene lost 3 bases, with 18 bases spanning the gap. The CDR3 totals 17 residues. For the CDR3, the DNA is TGTGCTAGTGGTTTAACCCGCCTAGCCGGTTACTACAATGAGCAGTTCTTC. Translated, it gives CASGLTRLAGYYNEQFF.

This chain connects TRBV5-6 to TRBJ1-1; possible D gene TRBD1, 6 bases. Germline V CDR1 and CDR2: SGHDT, YYEEEE. The V gene lost 9 bases and the J gene lost 3 bases, with 18 bases spanning the gap. This CDR3 is built from 14 residues. The CDR3 DNA follows: TGTGCCACTATGCGGGGGGCGGAGGACACTGAAGCTTTCTTT. Residues: CATMRGAEDTEAFF.

This clone has a single count. This rearrangement joins TRBV19 to TRBJ2-3, with D tentatively TRBD2 (6 bases). There are 13 residues in the CDR3. V dropped 5 bases and J dropped 5 bases, with 11 bases sitting between them. The germline V gene has CDR1 LNHDA and CDR2 SQIVND (reference sequence). The CDR3 coding sequence is TGTGCCAGTAGTCCAACGGGGGTAGATACGCAGTATTTT. The encoded protein is CASSPTGVDTQYF.

The rearrangement uses TRBV6-5 and TRBJ2-7, with a possible D match to TRBD1 (6 bases). CDR1 is MNHEY and CDR2 is SVGAGI in the germline V gene. Trimming removed 2 bases at V and 6 bases at J, with 11 bases between. This CDR3 spans 13 amino acids. In DNA form, the CDR3 reads TGTGCCAGCAGTTACGCAGGGACACGCGAGCAGTACTTC. Its translation is CASSYAGTREQYF.

The chain uses TRBV10-1 and TRBJ2-5; possibly TRBD1 for D (6 bases). CDR1 and CDR2 from the germline V gene are WNHNN and SYGVQD (reference sequence). This CDR3 contains 13 residues. The V gene lost 3 bases and the J gene lost 10 bases, with 15 bases spanning the gap. CDR3 sequence: CASSDYLLGGQYF. Written as DNA, the CDR3 is TGCGCCAGCAGTGACTACTTACTAGGGGGCCAGTACTTC.

This clone was recorded a few times. The rearrangement joins TRBV12-5 to TRBJ2-1, with TRBD1 matching 7 bases. Germline loops: CDR1 LGHNT, CDR2 FRNRAP. CDR3 length: 15 residues. Trimming at V came to 6 bases and at J to 0 bases, leaving 5 bases not matched to a gene. The CDR3 DNA reads TGTGCTAGTGGCTTCGGGACAGTCTCCTACAATGAGCAGTTCTTC. Amino acids: CASGFGTVSYNEQFF.

This rearrangement joins TRBV27 to TRBJ2-1, with TRBD1 matching 7 bases. Germline V CDR1 and CDR2: MNHEY, SMNVEV (reference sequence). The CDR3 is 15 amino acids. V lost 8 bases to trimming and J lost 4 bases; unmatched junction nucleotides: 11. CDR3 in amino acids: CASGSYQTGYNEQFF. Written as DNA, the CDR3 is TGTGCCAGCGGTTCCTATCAGACAGGGTACAATGAGCAGTTCTTC.

V is TRBV7-8 and J is TRBJ2-5; D may be TRBD2 (6 bases). Deletions cut 3 bases from V and 1 base from J, with 12 bases between. CDR3 size: 15 residues. Germline lookup yields CDR1 SGHVS and CDR2 FQNEAQ. The CDR3 sequence: CASSFRPGAQETQYF. The DNA of the CDR3 is TGTGCCAGCAGCTTCAGACCGGGAGCCCAAGAGACCCAGTACTTC.

J is TRBJ2-2 and V is TRBV6-5; 9 bases are a match to TRBD2. The CDR3 is 15 amino acids. J gave up 7 bases and V 3 bases, and 6 bases lay outside the gene matches. The germline V gene encodes CDR1 MNHEY and CDR2 SVGAGI. The CDR3 bases are TGTGCCAGCAGTTATGCGGGAGGGCCTGGCGGGGAGCTGTTTTTT. It codes for CASSYAGGPGGELFF.

J is TRBJ1-2 and V is TRBV15; TRBD1 might be the D (5 bases). Trimming cost V 0 bases and J 6 bases, with 11 bases left between them. From germline, CDR1 is LNHNV and CDR2 YYDKDF (reference sequence). The CDR3 totals 14 residues. CDR3 loop: CATSRDYGGNGYTF. CDR3 DNA: TGTGCCACCAGCAGAGATTACGGGGGGAATGGCTACACCTTC. Based on the CDR3 plus reference TRBV15 and TRBJ1-2, the full variable domain is DAMVIQNPRYQVTQFGKPVTLSCSQTLNHNVMYWYQQKSSQAPKLLFHYYDKDFNNEADTPDNFQSRRPNTSFCFLDIRSPGLGDTAMYLCATSRDYGGNGYTFGSGTRLTVV.

The chain recombines TRBV2 with TRBJ2-2; D not resolved. V lost 7 bases and J lost 1, with 4 bases in between. The germline V gene has CDR1 SNHLY and CDR2 FYNNEI. CDR3 size: 12 residues. The CDR3 sequence is CASTQNTGELFF. The CDR3 region has the DNA TGTGCCAGCACCCAGAACACCGGGGAGCTGTTTTTT.

The genes are TRBV2 and TRBJ1-2, with D hard to call. Germline values: CDR1 SNHLY, CDR2 FYNNEI. V was pared by 3 bases and J by 8 bases, with 10 bases between. The CDR3 sequence is 12 residues long. CDR3 sequence: CASSEDDSGYTF. DNA of the CDR3: TGTGCCAGCAGTGAGGACGACTCCGGCTACACCTTC.

This clone has a handful of counts. V usage is TRBV19 and J usage is TRBJ1-1; D is possibly TRBD1 (5 bases). The CDR3 spans 11 residues. The V gene's germline CDR1 is LNHDA and CDR2 SQIVND (reference sequence). V was clipped by 7 bases and J by 7 bases, with 10 bases between them. The CDR3: CASTWGSEAFF. CDR3 coding DNA: TGTGCCAGTACCTGGGGGAGTGAAGCTTTCTTT.

V and J are TRBV7-8 and TRBJ2-7; 8 bases are shared with TRBD2. J was trimmed by 1 base and V by 5 bases; bases with no gene match: 28. CDR3 length: 22 residues. Germline V gene sequence: CDR1 SGHVS, CDR2 FQNEAQ. The CDR3 nucleotides are TGTGCCAGCAGCGTCGGGGGAAGGGCCGTTGGCGGGAGGCCCTTCCCATCCTACGAGCAGTACTTC. This translates into CASSVGGRAVGGRPFPSYEQYF. Full variable domain (outside the CDR3, taken from reference TRBV7-8 and TRBJ2-7): GAGVSQSPRYKVAKRGQDVALRCDPISGHVSLFWYQQALGQGPEFLTYFQNEAQLDKSGLPSDRFFAERPEGSVSTLKIQRTQQEDSAVYLCASSVGGRAVGGRPFPSYEQYFGPGTRLTVT.

The chain uses TRBV19 and TRBJ2-5; 8 bases are a match to TRBD1. Germline V gene sequence: CDR1 LNHDA, CDR2 SQIVND (reference sequence). The ends lost 3 bases at V and 4 bases at J; junction bases unmatched: 13. The CDR3 length is 17 residues. The CDR3 nucleotides read TGTGCCAGTAGTATCGCGTCAGGGGGCCCCCGGGGAGAGACCCAGTACTTC. As protein: CASSIASGGPRGETQYF.

This chain uses TRBV12-3 or TRBV12-4 with TRBJ2-3; D is uncertain. This CDR3 has 12 residues. The V and J ends lost 1 base and 2 bases respectively, with 1 base between them. This chain's CDR3 is CASSLVTDTQYF. DNA of the CDR3: TGTGCCAGCAGTTTAGTCACAGATACGCAGTATTTT.

The V gene is TRBV5-8, the J gene TRBJ1-5, with D perhaps matching TRBD1 (6 bases). Trimming took 1 base from V and 6 from J, leaving 11 bases between them. The CDR3 totals 14 residues. Germline CDR1 and CDR2: SGHTS and YDEGEE. The CDR3 nucleotides read TGTGCCAGCAGCTTGTTGGGGGCAGTTCAGCCCCAGCATTTT. It is translated as CASSLLGAVQPQHF.

CDR3 amino acids: CATTGGPMNTEAFF. CDR3 DNA: TGTGCCACCACAGGGGGTCCCATGAACACTGAAGCTTTCTTT. The rearrangement joins TRBV19 to TRBJ1-1; 8 nucleotides line up with TRBD1. Germline CDR1 and CDR2: LNHDA and SQIVND (reference sequence). The junction had 7 bases not matched to a gene; V was cut back by 10 bases and J by 0 bases. This CDR3 is 14 amino acids long. Combining the CDR3 with reference TRBV19 and TRBJ1-1 gives the whole variable domain DGGITQSPKYLFRKEGQNVTLSCEQNLNHDAMYWYRQDPGQGLRLIYYSQIVNDFQKGDIAEGYSVSREKKESFPLTVTSAQKNPTAFYLCATTGGPMNTEAFFGQGTRLTVV.

V and J are TRBV19 and TRBJ1-5; TRBD1 matches 9 bases. The V gene end was trimmed by 6 bases and the J gene end by 6 bases; junction bases not matched to a gene: 6. Germline V lookup: CDR1 LNHDA, CDR2 SQIVND (reference sequence). The CDR3 runs 14 residues. The CDR3 bases are TGTGCCAGTAGGTTGGGACAGGGAGGTCAGCCCCAGCATTTT. It specifies CASRLGQGGQPQHF.

The gene calls are TRBV6-6 and TRBJ2-3, with no clear D. V shed 6 bases and J shed 6 bases, with 13 bases lying between them. In germline, CDR1 is MNHNY, CDR2 SVGAGI (reference sequence). The CDR3 spans 13 residues. CDR3 in amino acids: CASSGVGSDTQYF. The CDR3 nucleotides read TGTGCCAGCAGCGGTGTGGGGTCGGATACGCAGTATTTT.

The rearrangement joins TRBV6-6 to TRBJ1-5, with TRBD1 matching 7 bases. V was clipped by 6 bases and J by 10 bases; unmatched bases: 12. The CDR3 sequence is 14 residues long. CDR1 is MNHNY and CDR2 is SVGAGI in the germline V gene (reference sequence). CDR3 residues: CASRSRTGYTPQHF. CDR3 sequence (DNA): TGTGCCAGCAGATCCAGGACAGGCTACACCCCCCAGCATTTT.

The chain employs TRBV7-9 and TRBJ1-6; D not resolved. Trimming shortened V by 1 base and J by 12 bases, and 7 bases separated the two germline ends. From germline, CDR1 is SEHNR and CDR2 FQNEAQ (reference sequence). The CDR3 is 12 amino acids. CDR3 region: CASSLGTGPLHF. The CDR3 DNA is TGTGCCAGCAGCTTAGGTACCGGACCCCTCCACTTT.

The sample holds one count of this clone. The chain couples TRBV6-2 or TRBV6-3 to TRBJ2-3; 9 nucleotides agree with TRBD2. Trimming at V came to 0 bases and at J to 13 bases, leaving 11 bases not matched to a gene. Germline CDR1 reads MNHEY; CDR2 reads SVGEGT. The CDR3 totals 15 residues. CDR3 amino acids: CASSYSVISGSEEYF. The DNA of the CDR3 is TGTGCCAGCAGTTACTCGGTCATTAGCGGGAGCGAGGAGTATTTT.

The chain links TRBV28 to TRBJ2-1; no definite D call. Trimming removed 6 bases at V and 8 bases at J, with 11 bases between. CDR1 and CDR2 (germline): MDHEN, SYDVKM. The CDR3 has 12 residues. The CDR3 here is CASSPLGYEQFF. In nucleotides, the CDR3 is TGTGCCAGCAGCCCCCTGGGGTATGAGCAGTTCTTC.

J is TRBJ1-2 and V is TRBV19; the D is unclear. Per the germline V gene, CDR1 is LNHDA and CDR2 is SQIVND (reference sequence). The CDR3 length is 15 residues. V lost 5 bases and J 4 bases, leaving 17 bases between the germline ends. The CDR3 coding sequence is TGTGCCAGTAGTCCACGCCGGGAAAAGGGCTATGGCTACACCTTC. It yields the protein CASSPRREKGYGYTF.

The V gene is TRBV30, the J gene TRBJ2-2; D not certain. The CDR3 extends over 12 amino acids. Trimming stripped 3 bases from V and 3 bases from J, with 5 bases between. Germline CDR1 is GTSNPN and CDR2 is SVGIG (reference sequence). In DNA, the CDR3 is TGTGCCTGGAGGGCCTACACCGGGGAGCTGTTTTTT. Encoded protein: CAWRAYTGELFF.

CDR3 sequence: CASESGNGPGNEQYF. The DNA of the CDR3 is TGTGCCAGCGAATCGGGGAACGGGCCTGGGAACGAGCAGTACTTC. V usage is TRBV21-1 and J usage is TRBJ2-7; the listed D gene, TRBD2, was not tested against the DNA. TRBV21-1 represents a pseudogene. This CDR3 is 15 amino acids long.

The chain uses TRBV29-1 and TRBJ1-1; the match to TRBD1 covers 7 bases. Germline V gives CDR1 SQVTM, CDR2 ANQGSEA. Trimming took 7 bases from V and 5 from J; bases not matched to a gene: 7. This CDR3 is 12 amino acids long. CDR3 in DNA: TGCAGCGCTTCGACAGGGAGGACTGAAGCTTTCTTT. Amino acid sequence: CSASTGRTEAFF.